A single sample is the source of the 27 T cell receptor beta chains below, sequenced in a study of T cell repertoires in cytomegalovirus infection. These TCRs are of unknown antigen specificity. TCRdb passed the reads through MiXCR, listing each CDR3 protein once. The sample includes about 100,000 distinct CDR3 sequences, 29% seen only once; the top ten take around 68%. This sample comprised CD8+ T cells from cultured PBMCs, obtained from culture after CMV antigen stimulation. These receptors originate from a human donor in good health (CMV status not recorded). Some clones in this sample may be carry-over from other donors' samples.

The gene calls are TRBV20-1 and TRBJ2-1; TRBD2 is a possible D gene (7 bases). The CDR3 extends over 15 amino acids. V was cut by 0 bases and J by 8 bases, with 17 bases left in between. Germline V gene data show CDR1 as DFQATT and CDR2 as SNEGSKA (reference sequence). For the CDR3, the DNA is TGCAGTGCTAGAGATCAAACGGGGGGCCTCGATGAGCAGTTCTTC. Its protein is CSARDQTGGLDEQFF.

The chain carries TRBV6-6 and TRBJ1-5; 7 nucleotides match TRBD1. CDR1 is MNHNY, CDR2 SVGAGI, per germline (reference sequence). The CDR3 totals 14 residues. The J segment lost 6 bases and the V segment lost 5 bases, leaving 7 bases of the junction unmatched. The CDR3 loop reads CASSPTGYGQPQHF. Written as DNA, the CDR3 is TGTGCCAGCAGTCCGACAGGGTATGGTCAGCCCCAGCATTTT.

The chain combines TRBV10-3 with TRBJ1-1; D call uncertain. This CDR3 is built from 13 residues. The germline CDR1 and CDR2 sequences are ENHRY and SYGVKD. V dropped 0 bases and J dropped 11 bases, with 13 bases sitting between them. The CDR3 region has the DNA TGTGCCATCAGTGAGTCGAATCAGCTCGAGGCTTTCTTT. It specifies CAISESNQLEAFF.

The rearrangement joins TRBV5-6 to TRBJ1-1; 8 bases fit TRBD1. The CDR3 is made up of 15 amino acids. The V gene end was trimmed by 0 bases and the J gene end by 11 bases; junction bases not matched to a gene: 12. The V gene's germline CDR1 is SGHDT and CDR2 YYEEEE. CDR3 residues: CASSLDTFGTGDAFF. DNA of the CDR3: TGTGCCAGCAGCTTGGACACCTTCGGGACAGGCGATGCTTTCTTT. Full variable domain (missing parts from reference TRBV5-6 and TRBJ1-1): DAGVTQSPTHLIKTRGQQVTLRCSPKSGHDTVSWYQQALGQGPQFIFQYYEEEERQRGNFPDRFSGHQFPNYSSELNVNALLLGDSALYLCASSLDTFGTGDAFFGQGTRLTVV.

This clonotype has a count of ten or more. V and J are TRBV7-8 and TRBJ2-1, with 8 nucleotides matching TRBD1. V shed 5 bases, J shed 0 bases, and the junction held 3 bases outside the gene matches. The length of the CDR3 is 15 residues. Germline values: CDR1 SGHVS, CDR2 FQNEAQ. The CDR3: CASSPGQVSYNEQFF. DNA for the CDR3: TGTGCCAGCAGCCCGGGACAGGTCTCCTACAATGAGCAGTTCTTC.

CDR3 DNA sequence: TGCGCCAGCAGCCAAGAGGGCCCGAGCTCCTACAATGAGCAGTTCTTC. Amino acid sequence: CASSQEGPSSYNEQFF. The chain couples TRBV4-1 to TRBJ2-1; no definite D call. The CDR3 contains 16 residues. Trimming removed 0 bases from V and 0 bases from J, with 9 bases in between. Per germline, CDR1 MGHRA and CDR2 YSYEKL.

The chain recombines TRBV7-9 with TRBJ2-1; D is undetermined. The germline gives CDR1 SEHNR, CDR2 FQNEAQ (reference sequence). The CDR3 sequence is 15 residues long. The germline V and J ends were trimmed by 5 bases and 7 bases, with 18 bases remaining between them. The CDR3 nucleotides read TGTGCCAGCAGCCTCGCCGTGGGGTCTGGAAATGAGCAGTTCTTC. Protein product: CASSLAVGSGNEQFF.

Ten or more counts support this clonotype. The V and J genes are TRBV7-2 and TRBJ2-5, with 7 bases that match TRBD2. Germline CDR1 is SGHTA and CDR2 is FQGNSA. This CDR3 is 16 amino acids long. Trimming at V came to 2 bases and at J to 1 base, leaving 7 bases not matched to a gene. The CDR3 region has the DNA TGTGCCAGCAGCTTAAATAACGGGGGGTTCCAAGAGACCCAGTACTTC. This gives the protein CASSLNNGGFQETQYF.

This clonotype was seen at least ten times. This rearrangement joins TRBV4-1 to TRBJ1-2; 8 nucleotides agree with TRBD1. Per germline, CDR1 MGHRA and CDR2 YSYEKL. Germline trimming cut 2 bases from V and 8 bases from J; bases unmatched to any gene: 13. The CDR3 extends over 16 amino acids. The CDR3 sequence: CASSQTPDQGAGGYTF. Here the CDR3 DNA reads TGCGCCAGCAGCCAAACCCCCGACCAGGGGGCTGGGGGCTACACCTTC.

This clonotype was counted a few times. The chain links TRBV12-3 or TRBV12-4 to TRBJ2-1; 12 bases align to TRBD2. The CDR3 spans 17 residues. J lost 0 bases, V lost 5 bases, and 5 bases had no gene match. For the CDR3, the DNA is TGTGCCAGCAGTCGCGGACTAGCGGGGAGCTCCTACAATGAGCAGTTCTTC. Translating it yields CASSRGLAGSSYNEQFF.

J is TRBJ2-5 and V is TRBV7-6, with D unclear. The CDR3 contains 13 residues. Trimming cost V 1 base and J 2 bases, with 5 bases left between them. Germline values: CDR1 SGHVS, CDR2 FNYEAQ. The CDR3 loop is CASSLDGQETQYF. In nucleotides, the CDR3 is TGTGCCAGCAGCTTAGACGGGCAAGAGACCCAGTACTTC.

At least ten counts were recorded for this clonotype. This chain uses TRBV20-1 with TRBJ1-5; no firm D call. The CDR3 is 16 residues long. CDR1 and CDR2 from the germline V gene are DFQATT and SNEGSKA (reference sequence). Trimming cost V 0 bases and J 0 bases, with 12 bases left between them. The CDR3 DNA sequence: TGCAGTGCTAGAGAAGGACCGATTATTAGCAATCAGCCCCAGCATTTT. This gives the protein CSAREGPIISNQPQHF.

Written as DNA, the CDR3 is TGCGCCAGCAGCTTGACCCGACTAGCGGGGGGGAATGAGCAGTTCTTC. This codes for CASSLTRLAGGNEQFF. The chain joins TRBV5-1 to TRBJ2-1; 14 nucleotides align to TRBD2. The germline gives CDR1 SGHRS, CDR2 YFSETQ. The CDR3 consists of 16 residues. After removal of 1 base from V and 7 bases from J, the junction contained 4 bases not matched to a gene.

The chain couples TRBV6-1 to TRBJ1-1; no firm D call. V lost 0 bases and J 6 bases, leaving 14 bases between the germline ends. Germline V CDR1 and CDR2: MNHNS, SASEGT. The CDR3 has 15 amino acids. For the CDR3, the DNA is TGTGCCAGCAGTGAAGCCTCGGTGGGTAACGCTGAAGCTTTCTTT. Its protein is CASSEASVGNAEAFF.

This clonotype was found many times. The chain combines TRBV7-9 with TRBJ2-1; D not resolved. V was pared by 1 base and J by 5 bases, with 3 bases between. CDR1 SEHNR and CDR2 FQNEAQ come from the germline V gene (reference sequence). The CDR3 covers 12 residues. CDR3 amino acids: CASSLGHNEQFF. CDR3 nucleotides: TGTGCCAGCAGCTTAGGCCACAATGAGCAGTTCTTC.

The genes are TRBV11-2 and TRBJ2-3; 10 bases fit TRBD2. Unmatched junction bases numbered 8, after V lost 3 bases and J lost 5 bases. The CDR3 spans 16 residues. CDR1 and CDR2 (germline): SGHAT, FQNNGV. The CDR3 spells CASSLGSGGIGDTQYF. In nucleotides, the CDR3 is TGTGCCAGCAGCTTGGGTAGCGGGGGGATAGGAGATACGCAGTATTTT.

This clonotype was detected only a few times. The CDR3 protein is CASRLGPNSPLHF. The CDR3, as DNA: TGTGCCAGCAGACTCGGACCCAATTCACCCCTCCACTTT. The chain combines TRBV11-1 with TRBJ1-6; the D is unclear. CDR1 SGHAT and CDR2 FQDESV come from the germline V gene (reference sequence). V shed 6 bases and J shed 7 bases, with 10 bases lying between them. CDR3 length: 13 residues.

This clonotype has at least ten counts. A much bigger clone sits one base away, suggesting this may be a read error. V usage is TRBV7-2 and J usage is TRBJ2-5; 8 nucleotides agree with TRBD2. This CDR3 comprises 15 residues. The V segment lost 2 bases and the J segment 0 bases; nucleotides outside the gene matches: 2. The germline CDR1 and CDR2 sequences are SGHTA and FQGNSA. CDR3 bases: TGTGCCAGCAGCTTACTGCGGGGGGACCAAGAGACCCAGTACTTC. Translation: CASSLLRGDQETQYF. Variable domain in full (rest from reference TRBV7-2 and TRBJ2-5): GAGVSQSPSNKVTEKGKDVELRCDPISGHTALYWYRQSLGQGLEFLIYFQGNSAPDKSGLPSDRFSAERTGGSVSTLTIQRTQQEDSAVYLCASSLLRGDQETQYFGPGTRLLVL.

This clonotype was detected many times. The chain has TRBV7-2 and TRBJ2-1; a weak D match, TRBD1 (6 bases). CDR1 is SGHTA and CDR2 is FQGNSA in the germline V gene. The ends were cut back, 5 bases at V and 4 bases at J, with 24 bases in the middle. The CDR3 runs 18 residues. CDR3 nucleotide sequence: TGTGCCAGCAGCAACTTGTTGGGGGCCCACCCCATATACAATGAGCAGTTCTTC. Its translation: CASSNLLGAHPIYNEQFF.

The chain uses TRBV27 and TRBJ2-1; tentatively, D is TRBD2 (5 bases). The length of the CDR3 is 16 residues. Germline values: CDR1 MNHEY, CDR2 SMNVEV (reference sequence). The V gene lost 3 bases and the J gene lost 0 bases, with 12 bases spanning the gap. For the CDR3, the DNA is TGTGCCAGCAGTTTGAGCGGTATAAGCTCCTACAATGAGCAGTTCTTC. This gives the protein CASSLSGISSYNEQFF.

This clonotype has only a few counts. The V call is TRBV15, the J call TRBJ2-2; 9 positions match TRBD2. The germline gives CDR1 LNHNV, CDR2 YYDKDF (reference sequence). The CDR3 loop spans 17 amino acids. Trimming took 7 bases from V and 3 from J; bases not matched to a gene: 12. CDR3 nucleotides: TGTGCCACCACCGTCGTCGCGGGACTAGCTGACACCGGGGAGCTGTTTTTT. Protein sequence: CATTVVAGLADTGELFF.

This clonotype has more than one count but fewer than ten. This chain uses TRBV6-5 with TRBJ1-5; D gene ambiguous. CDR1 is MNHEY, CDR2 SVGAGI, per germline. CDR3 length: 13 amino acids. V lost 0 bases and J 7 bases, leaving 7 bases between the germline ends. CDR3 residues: CASSYSSGQPQHF. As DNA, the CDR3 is TGTGCCAGCAGTTACTCGAGTGGGCAGCCCCAGCATTTT.

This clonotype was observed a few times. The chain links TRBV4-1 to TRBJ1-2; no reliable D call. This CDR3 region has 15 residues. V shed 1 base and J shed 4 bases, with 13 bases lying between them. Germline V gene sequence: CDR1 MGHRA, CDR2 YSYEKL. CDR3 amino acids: CASSQGLETAYGYTF. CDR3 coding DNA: TGCGCCAGCAGCCAAGGTCTCGAGACGGCCTATGGCTACACCTTC.

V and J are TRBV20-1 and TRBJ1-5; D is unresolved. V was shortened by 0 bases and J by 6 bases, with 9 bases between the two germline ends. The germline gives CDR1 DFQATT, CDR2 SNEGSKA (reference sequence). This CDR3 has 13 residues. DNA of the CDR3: TGCAGTGCTAGAGACCCTACCAGTCAGCCCCAGCATTTT. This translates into CSARDPTSQPQHF.

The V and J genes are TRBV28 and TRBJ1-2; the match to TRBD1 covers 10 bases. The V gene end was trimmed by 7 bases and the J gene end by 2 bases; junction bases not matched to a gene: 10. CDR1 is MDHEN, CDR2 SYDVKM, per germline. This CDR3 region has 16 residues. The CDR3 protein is CASTLGTGVPNYGYTF. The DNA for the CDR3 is TGTGCCAGCACCCTGGGGACAGGGGTTCCGAACTATGGCTACACCTTC.

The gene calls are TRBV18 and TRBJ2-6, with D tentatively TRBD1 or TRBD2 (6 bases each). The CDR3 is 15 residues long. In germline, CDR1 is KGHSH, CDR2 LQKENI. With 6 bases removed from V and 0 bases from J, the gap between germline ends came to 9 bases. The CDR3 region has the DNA TGTGCCAGCTCGAGGGGGGCCTCTGGGGCCAACGTCCTGACTTTC. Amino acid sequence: CASSRGASGANVLTF.

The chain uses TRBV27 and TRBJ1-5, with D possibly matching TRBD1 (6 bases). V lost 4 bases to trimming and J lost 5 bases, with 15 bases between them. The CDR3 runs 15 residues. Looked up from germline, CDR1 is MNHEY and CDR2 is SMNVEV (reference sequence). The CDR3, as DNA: TGTGCCAGCAGTTCCCAGGGGCAAATGGATCAGCCCCAGCATTTT. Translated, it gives CASSSQGQMDQPQHF.